This T cell receptor beta chain is from a study of shared clonotypes between healthy human individuals. Study-wide results and limits: Some naive CD4 clonotypes, roughly 4.8%, turned up in common across a handful of donors.

Division of CD4+ cells produced a CD45RA+ naive subset and a CD45RA-negative memory subset. This clone was seen a single time. What it binds is unknown. Sequencing used immunoSEQ multiplex PCR; TCRdb keeps in-frame clones, though not all of them. In the table there are 950,000 to 1,300,000 clones, approximately 70% of which are singletons. V gave up 0 bases and J gave up 4 bases, with 9 bases separating them. The CDR3 has 14 residues. Germline values: CDR1 SGHRS, CDR2 YFSETQ. This sequence originates from a man between 18 and 29 years old in good health. Sample: memory CD4+ T cells sorted from blood. Subset meaning: CD45RA-negative fraction. V usage is TRBV5-1 and J usage is TRBJ2-3, with D possibly TRBD2 on 6 matching bases. Here the CDR3 reads CASSLGRGSDTQYF. CDR3 sequence (DNA): TGCGCCAGCAGCTTGGGGCGGGGATCAGATACGCAGTATTTT. Using reference TRBV5-1 and TRBJ2-3 for the parts outside the CDR3, the full variable domain is KAGVTQTPRYLIKTRGQQVTLSCSPISGHRSVSWYQQTPGQGLQFLFEYFSETQRNKGNFPGRFSGRQFSNSRSEMNVSTLELGDSALYLCASSLGRGSDTQYFGPGTRLTVL.